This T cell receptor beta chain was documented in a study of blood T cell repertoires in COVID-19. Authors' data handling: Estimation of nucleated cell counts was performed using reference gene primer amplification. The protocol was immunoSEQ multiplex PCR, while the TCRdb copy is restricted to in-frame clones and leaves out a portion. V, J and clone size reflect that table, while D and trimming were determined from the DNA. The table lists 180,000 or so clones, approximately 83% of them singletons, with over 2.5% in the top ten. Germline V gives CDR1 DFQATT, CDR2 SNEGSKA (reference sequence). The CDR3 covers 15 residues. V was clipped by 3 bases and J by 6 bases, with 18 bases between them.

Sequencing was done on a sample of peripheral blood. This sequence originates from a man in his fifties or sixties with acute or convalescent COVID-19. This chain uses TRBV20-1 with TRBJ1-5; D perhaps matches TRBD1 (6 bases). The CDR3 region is CSASYPGELGQPQHF. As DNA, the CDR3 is TGCAGTGCTAGTTATCCAGGGGAATTAGGTCAGCCCCAGCATTTT.